This TCR beta chain was sequenced in a study of cytomegalovirus exposure and HLA in healthy donors. General study points: The study flagged about 150 TCR beta chains as cytomegalovirus-associated.

Concerning this clone: As yet, its antigen is unknown.

The V segment lost 6 bases and the J segment 4 bases; nucleotides outside the gene matches: 6. Germline V gives CDR1 SGHNT, CDR2 YYREEE (reference sequence). The CDR3 runs to 14 residues. Both 60 Vbeta primers and 13 Jbeta primers went into the PCR. The assay was immunoSEQ multiplex PCR, and TCRdb's table has in-frame clones only and misses some. The top ten clones hold around 3.9% of a sample with roughly 120,000 clones, roughly 70% of them seen once. The sample was PBMCs. The V gene is TRBV5-4, the J gene TRBJ2-5; 10 nucleotides align to TRBD2. The clonotype comes from a woman in her thirties or forties in good health and CMV-seronegative. The CDR3 DNA reads TGTGCCAGCACCCTAGCGGGGGAAGGAGAGACCCAGTACTTC. This translates into CASTLAGEGETQYF.